This T cell receptor beta chain was captured by sequencing in a study of long-term antiretroviral therapy in people with HIV (dated by TCRdb to between 2021 and 2022). Concerning the study at large: Collection of the earliest samples took place about a decade ahead of the 2015 WHO recommendation for immediate ART, at a time when ART was typically delayed until CD4 counts fell. A retrospective serial study tested whether ART initiation and durable HIV suppression were associated with changes in peripheral blood TRB repertoire composition and diversity. A total of under 250 cryopreserved PBMC samples were contributed to the cohort by 30 adults with confirmed HIV infection, with samples collected serially over a mean of approximately six years (range 1-12). Among the 30 to 35 participants with HIV, ten to twelve were female. Test extractions of a monoclonal T-cell line alongside 30 or so polyclonal samples showed no cross-contamination during QIAcube processing.

Points on this clone: No cognate antigen has been identified for it. No base quality values were provided; no much bigger clone lies one nucleotide off.

Inclusion was restricted to participants for whom at least one PBMC sample before ART initiation and at least two post-ART samples were available. All participants with HIV were treated in the United States of America. Before DNA extraction, cryopreserved samples of about 1-10 million PBMC were thawed and washed. At the time of the earliest PBMC sample, participants with HIV were aged between about 20 and 54 years. PBMC samples from each participant spanned 1-4 timepoints before ART initiation and 2-8 timepoints after ART initiation, with a median of 7 samples. For every participant, serial HIV viral load, CD4+ T-cell count, ART history and demographic data were obtained. Using a Qiagen kit on a QIAcube, genomic DNA was extracted from unsorted PBMC, with samples processed in batches of 12. Sequencing of the TRB variable region was done with the immunoSEQ hsTCRB v3.0 assay at survey level resolution. TRB sequencing targeted a depth of 40,000-50,000 T-cell genomes per sample. An Illumina MiSeq with a v3 150-cycle kit was used to sequence the pooled TRB libraries. The authors' analysis ran thus. Repertoire analysis was performed in R inside a reproducible Nextflow workflow that covered QC, data transformation and analysis. LymphoSeq2, an R package for exploring AIRR-Seq data, was used to implement custom analyses. A handful of samples that yielded fewer than 5000 total TRB sequences were excluded, so that approximately 170 HIV repertoires were analyzed. Among the approximately 190 retained HIV repertoires, roughly 60 were collected before ART initiation and approximately 130 were collected after ART initiation. Each repertoire was downsampled to 5000 TRB nucleotide sequences, and summary statistics were averaged across 100 downsampling iterations. Only TRB sequences with CDR3 regions of at least seven amino acids were retained for analysis. A Shannon entropy-derived clonality score and the Gini coefficient were used to measure diversity. In the repertoire networks, any two of the top 5000 CDR3 amino acid sequences were connected whenever the two sequences differed by an edit distance of one. Antigen specificity groups and MHC restriction were predicted for TRB CDR3 amino acid sequences with GLIPH2. To flag known CMV, EBV, HIV or tissue antigen associations, CDR3 amino acid sequences were matched against VDJdb and McPAS-TCR. Pre-ART, post-ART and control groups were compared with Wilcoxon signed-rank tests and Holm-Bonferroni correction. TCRdb holds this immuneACCESS table with in-frame rearrangements only. Some clones are missing; in checked studies, unresolved V genes explain under half, and the rest has no known cause. The V and J calls and the clone size are those of that table, but D and trimming were determined from the DNA. This sample gives tens of thousands of clones in total; around 90% of them show up just once. Just over 3.5% of the sample is taken by the ten largest.

The CDR3 goes from the cysteine to the phenylalanine over 16 residues. Of all the DNA, just the CDR3 is kept, 48 bases in frame from base 1. Ends trimmed: V by 8 bases, J by 4 bases; bases unmatched to a gene: 11. The germline V gene (reference sequence) specifies SEHNR as CDR1 and FQNEAQ as CDR2. Broader findings and caveats from the paper: At every time point, the repertoire was dominated by expanded TRB clones first identified before ART initiation, although this dominance fluctuated and, in many PLHIV, declined after ART. Inferences about post-ART repertoire changes were limited because no data were available on ART adherence, viral resistance or therapy changes. Limited PBMC availability meant only the TCR beta chain was sequenced, without alpha chain pairing. Because pre-ART samples had limited cell numbers, unsorted PBMC were profiled rather than sorted CD4+ and CD8+ T cells. Starting ART was linked to a significant rise in TRB diversity, yet even with long-term ART the diversity remained significantly lower than in transplant donor controls. Narrower CDR3 length ranges were observed in HIV repertoires than in controls, and an antigen-experienced repertoire with only a slight naive shift after ART was suggested by the network structure. Samples dated from about 2003 to 2018, and the ART regimens used may be less effective than current ones.

Sequenced material: unsorted PBMCs, taken 1.8 years after starting antiretroviral therapy. The sequence joins TRBV7-9 to TRBJ2-3; 11 central bases correspond to TRBD2. The clonotype comes from a woman between 18 and 30 years old with HIV. The DNA reads as follows: TGTGCCAGCGGGGGAGGTATAGCGGGAGGGTCAGATACGCAGTATTTT. Translated, this gives CASGGGIAGGSDTQYF.